This T cell receptor (beta chain) was captured in a study of blood T cells in healthy people across ages. Study-wide points: Possibly confounding the expanded clonotype changes was the fact that donor CMV status was unknown.

It was with a sample-barcoded 5' primer and a J-beta primer mix that a second PCR of about 6 to 12 cycles was run. TCRdb re-analysed the 5' RACE reads in MiXCR, keeping a single row per CDR3 protein. The sample lists approximately 800,000 distinct CDR3 sequences, approximately 59% occurring once. Germline lookup yields CDR1 KGHSH and CDR2 LQKENI. V lost 1 base and J 3 bases, leaving 9 bases between the germline ends. This CDR3 contains 14 residues. This clonotype was recorded a few times. The antigen is unknown. This chain joins TRBV18 and TRBJ2-5; D may correspond to TRBD1 or TRBD2 (6 bases each). Sequencing was carried out using blood. The TCR originated in a man aged 25 to 40 in good health. DNA of the CDR3: TGTGCCAGCTCACCACTCGGGGGCAAAGAGACCCAGTACTTC. Its translation is CASSPLGGKETQYF. Together with reference TRBV18 and TRBJ2-5, the CDR3 gives the full variable domain: NAGVMQNPRHLVRRRGQEARLRCSPMKGHSHVYWYRQLPEEGLKFMVYLQKENIIDESGMPKERFSAEFPKEGPSILRIQQVVRGDSAAYFCASSPLGGKETQYFGPGTRLLVL.